This TCR beta chain was identified in a study of CD8 T cells in ankylosing spondylitis. The authors made TCR beta libraries by quantitative 5'-RACE with molecular barcodes. TCRdb passed the 5' RACE reads through MiXCR, listing each CDR3 protein once. This sample has roughly 700,000 distinct CDR3 sequences, with under 20% found just once. A word on this clonotype: Its target is not known.

General study points: Blood of patients with ankylosing spondylitis appeared to be characterized by a TCR beta motif of about eight highly homologous variants. Disease-linked clones bore a CD8+ phenotype and were relatively rare in peripheral blood. The clones that were linked to disease were reported to be significantly enriched in matched synovial fluid samples from ankylosing spondylitis patients. Some motif variants had been reported before (in reactive arthritis synovial fluid and blood).

This receptor was obtained from a male donor with ankylosing spondylitis. The sample consisted of blood, either unsorted or a sorted T cell fraction (not recorded which).

This chain's CDR3 is CASSPYGSPLHF. CDR3 sequence (DNA): TGTGCCAGCAGTCCTTATGGTTCACCCCTCCACTTT. The chain recombines TRBV27 with TRBJ1-6; D not certain. This CDR3 spans 12 amino acids. CDR1 MNHEY and CDR2 SMNVEV come from the germline V gene (reference sequence). The V end lost 5 bases, the J end lost 9 bases, and 8 bases lay between the germline ends.